This T cell receptor beta chain came from a study of blood T cells in healthy people across ages. A J-beta primer mix and a sample-barcoded 5' primer were used in a second PCR of roughly 6 to 11 cycles. MiXCR, run by TCRdb on the 5' RACE reads, gives a single entry per CDR3 protein. The table has more than 1,400,000 distinct CDR3 sequences, around 42% seen once. This TCR came from a woman younger than 35 in good health. Sequences were obtained from blood.

CDR3 loop: CASSRRIGSGDEQFF. The DNA of the CDR3 is TGTGCCAGCAGCCGGCGAATCGGCTCTGGGGATGAGCAGTTCTTC. V usage is TRBV11-2 and J usage is TRBJ2-1; D gene unclear. The V end was cut by 5 bases, the J end by 8 bases, with 19 bases between. CDR3 size: 15 residues. Germline loops: CDR1 SGHAT, CDR2 FQNNGV.